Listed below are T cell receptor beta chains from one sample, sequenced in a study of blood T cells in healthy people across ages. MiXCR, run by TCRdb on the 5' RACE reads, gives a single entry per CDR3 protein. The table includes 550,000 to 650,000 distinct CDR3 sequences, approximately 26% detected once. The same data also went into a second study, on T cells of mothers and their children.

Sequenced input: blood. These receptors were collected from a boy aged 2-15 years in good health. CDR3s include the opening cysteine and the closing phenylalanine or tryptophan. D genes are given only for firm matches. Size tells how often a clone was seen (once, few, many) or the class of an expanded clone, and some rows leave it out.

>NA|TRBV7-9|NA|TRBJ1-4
TGTGCCAGCAGCTCCGGGTTAGGAGGTTTCACTAATGAAAAACTGTTTTTT
CASSSGLGGFTNEKLFF
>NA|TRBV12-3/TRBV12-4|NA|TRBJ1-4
TGTGCCAGCAGTTTAACCCACAGGGCAACTAATGAAAAACTGTTTTTT
CASSLTHRATNEKLFF
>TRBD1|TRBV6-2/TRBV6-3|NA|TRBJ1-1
TGTGCCAGCAGTTCCGACAGGGTGGAAGGGGCCACTGAAGCTTTCTTT
CASSSDRVEGATEAFF
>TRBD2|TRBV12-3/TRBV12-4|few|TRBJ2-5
TGTGCCAGCAGGCCGGCCAGTAGCGGGGAGACCCAGTACTTC
CASRPASSGETQYF
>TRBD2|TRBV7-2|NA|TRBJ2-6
TGTGCCAGCAGCTTCTACCCTAGCGGGAGACCAGGGGCCAACGTCCTGACTTTC
CASSFYPSGRPGANVLTF
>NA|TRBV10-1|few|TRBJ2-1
TGCGCCAGCAGTGCATACCGCCGCTCCTACAATGAGCAGTTCTTC
CASSAYRRSYNEQFF
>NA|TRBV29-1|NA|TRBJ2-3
TGCAGCGTTGCCCTCGGGAACCTAGATACGCAGTATTTT
CSVALGNLDTQYF
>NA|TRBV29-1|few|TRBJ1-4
TGCAGCGGGGGCGGGGGACGGAATGAAAAACTGTTTTTT
CSGGGGRNEKLFF
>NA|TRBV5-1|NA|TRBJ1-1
TGCGCCAGCAGCTATGGCGAGGTGAACACTGAAGCTTTCTTT
CASSYGEVNTEAFF
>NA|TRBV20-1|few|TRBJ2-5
TGCAGTGCTAGCCTCGGGACTTCACTTGGGGAGACCCAGTACTTC
CSASLGTSLGETQYF
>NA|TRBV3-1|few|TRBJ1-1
TGTGCCAGCAGCCGACAAACAGAGGGGGACACTGAAGCTTTCTTT
CASSRQTEGDTEAFF
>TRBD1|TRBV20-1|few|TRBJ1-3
TGCAGTGCTAGAAAACAGGGGGCGAACACCATATATTTT
CSARKQGANTIYF
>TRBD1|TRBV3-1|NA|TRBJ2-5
TGTGCCAGCAGCCCAGTTCAGGGGGCCGGATTGCCACAAGAGACCCAGTACTTC
CASSPVQGAGLPQETQYF
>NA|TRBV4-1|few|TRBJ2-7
TGCGCCAGCAGCCAAAGACACCCCTACGAGCAGTACTTC
CASSQRHPYEQYF
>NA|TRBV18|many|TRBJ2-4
TGTGCCAGCTCACAACAGGGTCGAAGGGACATTCAGTACTTC
CASSQQGRRDIQYF
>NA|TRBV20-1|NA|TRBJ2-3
TGCAGTGCTAGCGTCCACGGAGGATTCACAGATACGCAGTATTTT
CSASVHGGFTDTQYF
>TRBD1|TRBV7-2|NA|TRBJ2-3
TGTGCCAGCAGCTTAGATCGGACAGGACACACAGATACGCAGTATTTT
CASSLDRTGHTDTQYF
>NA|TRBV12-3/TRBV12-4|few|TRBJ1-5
TGTGCCAGCAGTTTTTACGGCCCAAAGGCACCCCATTTT
CASSFYGPKAPHF